This entry is about one TCR beta chain. The sample originates from a study of blood T cell repertoires in COVID-19. Produced via immunoSEQ multiplex PCR; TCRdb's table is partial and in-frame only. This table has 110,000 or so clones, less than 85% appearing once. The sequence came from a man aged 45 to 65 with acute or convalescent COVID-19. The specimen was peripheral blood.

CDR3 residues: CASSPRTSGGLEQYF. Here the CDR3 DNA reads TGTGCCAGTAGCCCCCGGACTAGCGGGGGCTTGGAGCAGTACTTC. V usage is TRBV19 and J usage is TRBJ2-7; 13 nucleotides line up with TRBD2. V gave up 6 bases and J gave up 7 bases; unmatched junction bases: 9. CDR1 is LNHDA, CDR2 SQIVND, per germline (reference sequence). This CDR3 has 15 amino acids. Using reference TRBV19 and TRBJ2-7 for the parts outside the CDR3, the full variable domain is DGGITQSPKYLFRKEGQNVTLSCEQNLNHDAMYWYRQDPGQGLRLIYYSQIVNDFQKGDIAEGYSVSREKKESFPLTVTSAQKNPTAFYLCASSPRTSGGLEQYFGPGTRLTVT.